This TCR beta chain was retrieved from a study of blood T cell repertoires in COVID-19. Study information: Specimens from acute and convalescent COVID-19 originated in the United States, Italy and Spain. The analysed material was cDNA or gDNA that came from T cells, B-cell-depleted T cells, or PBMCs.

Assay used: immunoSEQ multiplex PCR; TCRdb lists only in-frame clones, some missing. The table lists roughly 120,000 clones, around four fifths of them singletons. This CDR3 comprises 15 residues. The ends were cut back, 4 bases at V and 1 base at J, with 13 bases in the middle. Germline lookup yields CDR1 LNHDA and CDR2 SQIVND (reference sequence). The rearrangement links TRBV19 to TRBJ1-1; tentative D call: TRBD1 (6 bases). This TCR was recovered from a man between 25 and 39 years old with acute or convalescent COVID-19. Sequences were obtained from peripheral blood. The CDR3 coding sequence is TGTGCCAGTAGTACAGCTGGACAGCCGAACACTGAAGCTTTCTTT. This codes for CASSTAGQPNTEAFF. Full variable domain (rest looked up from reference TRBV19 and TRBJ1-1): DGGITQSPKYLFRKEGQNVTLSCEQNLNHDAMYWYRQDPGQGLRLIYYSQIVNDFQKGDIAEGYSVSREKKESFPLTVTSAQKNPTAFYLCASSTAGQPNTEAFFGQGTRLTVV.